This T cell receptor (beta chain) derives from a study of blood T cell repertoires in COVID-19. Across the study: Specimens from acute and convalescent COVID-19 originated in the United States, Italy and Spain. The analysed material was cDNA or gDNA that came from T cells, B-cell-depleted T cells, or PBMCs.

The CDR3 consists of 11 residues. Trimming removed 8 bases at V and 7 bases at J, with 9 bases between. Per the germline V gene, CDR1 is SNHLY and CDR2 is FYNNEI. This clone was observed a few times. Here immunoSEQ multiplex PCR was the method, and the copy in TCRdb shows in-frame clones only, minus some. The repertoire consists of 110,000 or so clones, with roughly 82% occurring once and the leading ten covering approximately 8.1%. Source material: peripheral blood. The receptor comes from a woman aged 40-49 years with acute or convalescent COVID-19. V usage is TRBV2 and J usage is TRBJ2-1; D is undetermined. CDR3 region: CASAVKNEQFF. The CDR3 DNA follows: TGTGCCAGCGCAGTCAAGAATGAGCAGTTCTTC.